This T cell receptor beta chain derives from a study of blood T cell repertoires in COVID-19 (dated by TCRdb to between 2020 and 2021). For context, the study as a whole: Samples covering the acute and convalescent phases of COVID-19 were provided by collaborators in the United States, Italy and Spain. HLA class I and class II types, where available, came from metadata supplied by the sample provider rather than from assay-based typing. Nearly every sample came with metadata listing a de-identified subject ID, COVID-19 status, age in years and sex. The prospective study material was composed of cDNA or gDNA derived from T cells, B-cell-depleted T cells, or PBMCs. Subjects who had been exposed to COVID-19, were actively infected with it, or had recovered from it provided the deeply sampled blood TCRbeta repertoires that made up the dataset. Samples came from the ongoing ImmuneRACE study (first 160 participants) plus 1,254 subjects from 6 global collaborators. A freely available public database, intended as a resource for researchers studying the immune response to SARS-CoV-2, is where the repertoires were released.

The CDR3 numbers 13 residues from cysteine through phenylalanine. Only CDR3 DNA remains: 39 bases, in frame from the first base. In the germline V gene, CDR1 corresponds to SGHAT and CDR2 to FQNNGV. Trimming takes 5 bases from V and 5 bases from J, and the germline ends sit 10 bases apart. Collaborating institutions collected whole blood in K2EDTA tubes following their own protocols. For TCRbeta analysis, collaborators shipped samples as frozen whole blood, isolated PBMCs, or DNA extracted from either of those sample types. TCRbeta CDR3 regions were amplified from genomic DNA using the immunoSEQ Assay, a bias-controlled multiplex PCR. Processing in the source paper ran as follows. The number of nucleated cells in each sample was estimated from the amplification of reference gene primers within the assay. Sequence reads were collapsed and filtered to measure the absolute abundance of every unique TCRbeta CDR3 rearrangement. Productive Simpson clonality was computed per sample as the square root of Simpson's diversity index over productive rearrangements. TCRdb's version of the immuneACCESS table is confined to in-frame rearrangements and falls short of the full clone set. An unresolved V gene accounts for under half of the shortfall where checked; the remainder is of unknown origin. V and J calls and clone size are copied from that table; D and trimming were computed from the DNA. This sample is represented by some 150,000 clones; more than 75% of them were singletons. The ten largest clonotypes hold around 4% of the sample.

Overall study outcomes, separate from this receptor: The quantity of clinical and demographic metadata differed by source and by participant and was supplied without curation.

To note about this clone: Its antigen target is currently unknown. Base qualities are missing; no much larger clone stands one base away.

The V and J genes are TRBV11-2 and TRBJ2-1, with a tentative D gene TRBD2 over 5 matching bases. This clonotype originated in a man aged 55-75 years with acute or convalescent COVID-19. Source material: peripheral blood. The nucleotide sequence is given as TGTGCCAGCAGCCTCGACTACCACAATGAGCAGTTCTTC. It specifies CASSLDYHNEQFF.